These T cell receptor beta chains were read from a single sample in a study of shared clonotypes between healthy human individuals. The method was immunoSEQ multiplex PCR; TCRdb's version includes in-frame clones alone and lacks a portion of them. The sample contains 90,000 to 120,000 clones, roughly 70% of which appear only once. The specimen sequenced was memory CD8+ T cells sorted from blood. The receptor set was obtained from a woman younger than 45 in good health. The CDR3 runs from the conserved cysteine through the conserved F or W. A D gene is named only where the DNA matches it firmly. Size tells how often a clone was seen (once, few, many) or the class of an expanded clone, and some rows leave it out.

D	size	J	V	DNA	CDR3
NA	NA	TRBJ2-1	TRBV7-9	TGTGCCAGCAGCTTAGGTCCAGGGGTAATTTGGAATGAGCAGTTCTTC	CASSLGPGVIWNEQFF
NA	few	TRBJ1-1	TRBV13	TGTGCCAGCAGCTTCGTCCTGGGGGAGGGCATCTCTGAAGCTTTCTTT	CASSFVLGEGISEAFF
TRBD1	NA	TRBJ1-1	TRBV11-2	TGTGCCAGCAGCTACCACAGGGGGTACACTGAAGCTTTCTTT	CASSYHRGYTEAFF
NA	NA	TRBJ2-1	TRBV9	TGTGCCAGCAGCGTCTCGTTCGGTACCTCCTACAATGAGCAGTTCTTC	CASSVSFGTSYNEQFF
NA	NA	TRBJ2-1	TRBV6-1	TGTGCCAGCAGTGATCCGGGGAATGAGCAGTTCTTC	CASSDPGNEQFF
NA	NA	TRBJ1-3	TRBV4-1	TGCGCCAGCAGCCATTCCGTAGGGGCTAGTGGAAACACCATATATTTT	CASSHSVGASGNTIYF
NA	NA	TRBJ2-3	TRBV5-1	TGCGCCAGCAGTCGACAGGTACTGGGTACGCAGTATTTT	CASSRQVLGTQYF
NA	NA	TRBJ2-1	TRBV25-1	TGTGCCAGCAGTGAGAGAGCGGATCCTTCCCACAATGAGCAGTTCTTC	CASSERADPSHNEQFF
NA	few	TRBJ2-7	TRBV18	TGTGCCAGCCACGGTGACAGCCCCTACGAGCAGTACTTC	CASHGDSPYEQYF
TRBD1	NA	TRBJ1-5	TRBV28	TGTGCCAGCAGTTTTGTCTTTCTGGGACAGACACCCAATCAGCCCCAGCATTTT	CASSFVFLGQTPNQPQHF
NA	NA	TRBJ1-2	TRBV14	TGTGCCAGCAGCCACGGAAGACGGGGGCATTATGGCTACACCTTC	CASSHGRRGHYGYTF
TRBD1	NA	TRBJ2-1	TRBV11-1	TGTGCCAGCAGCTTAGAAGGGACAGCGATTTACAATGAGCAGTTCTTC	CASSLEGTAIYNEQFF
TRBD2	NA	TRBJ2-7	TRBV4-2	TGTGCCAGCAGCCAACCTACTAGCGGGAGGGCCCTGTTGTCCTACGAGCAGTACTTC	CASSQPTSGRALLSYEQYF
TRBD1	NA	TRBJ2-5	TRBV7-6	TGTGCCAGCAGCCAACAGGGGAGTTACGAGACCCAGTACTTC	CASSQQGSYETQYF
TRBD2	few	TRBJ2-2	TRBV28	TGTGCCAGAACTAGCGGGAGTACCTCCGGGGAGCTGTTTTTT	CARTSGSTSGELFF
NA	NA	TRBJ2-7	TRBV2	TGTGCCAGCAGTGAAGAGGGGCAGGGCCAATCCGAGCAGTACTTC	CASSEEGQGQSEQYF
TRBD2	NA	TRBJ2-7	TRBV19	TGTGCCAGTAGTTTGAAGGTTGCGGTAGCGGGAGGACACTCCTACGAGCAGTACTTC	CASSLKVAVAGGHSYEQYF
TRBD1	many	TRBJ1-1	TRBV19	TGTGCCAGTAGTCCCGCGACCGACAGGGGGCAGGGTGAAGCTTTCTTT	CASSPATDRGQGEAFF
NA	once	TRBJ2-3	TRBV7-2	TGTGCCAGCAGCCACTACACAGATACGCAGTATTTT	CASSHYTDTQYF
NA	NA	TRBJ2-7	TRBV9	TGTGCCAGCAGCGTAGCTTGGGGGAGCAACGAGCAGTACTTC	CASSVAWGSNEQYF
TRBD2	NA	TRBJ2-7	TRBV27	TGTGCCAGCAGTTTTCTTACTAGCGGGACCTACGAGCAGTACTTC	CASSFLTSGTYEQYF
NA	NA	TRBJ2-7	TRBV28	TGTGCCAGCAGTTTTCTGGGGGAACCCTACGAGCAGTACTTC	CASSFLGEPYEQYF
TRBD1	NA	TRBJ1-1	TRBV5-4	TGTGCCAGCAGCTTGGCCGACTTGGACAGGGACACTGAAGCTTTCTTT	CASSLADLDRDTEAFF
NA	NA	TRBJ1-5	TRBV28	TGTGCCAGCAGTTTATACAGGGAGATGCAGCCCCAGCATTTT	CASSLYREMQPQHF
NA	NA	TRBJ1-1	TRBV6-5	TGTGCCAGCAGTTACCCCACAGGCAATAACACTGAAGCTTTCTTT	CASSYPTGNNTEAFF
NA	many	TRBJ1-2	TRBV30	TGTGCCTGGAGTACGACGCTATCGAACTATGGCTACACCTTC	CAWSTTLSNYGYTF
TRBD2	many	TRBJ2-1	TRBV7-9	TGTGCCAGCAGCCCTAGAGGCGGGAGCGCCTACAATGAGCAGTTCTTC	CASSPRGGSAYNEQFF
TRBD2	NA	TRBJ2-3	TRBV27	TGTGCCAGCAGTTTACAACTAGCGGGAGCAGATACGCAGTATTTT	CASSLQLAGADTQYF